This T cell receptor (beta chain) came from a study of blood T cell repertoires in COVID-19. Study overall: Researchers got acute and convalescent COVID-19 samples from the United States, Italy and Spain. Nucleic acid was either cDNA or gDNA, and it came from T cells, B-cell-depleted T cells, or PBMCs.

Cohorts were assigned according to the clinical history that participants reported. From germline, CDR1 is MNHEY and CDR2 SVGAGI. The CDR3 has 11 amino acids. V lost 6 bases and J 9 bases, leaving 12 bases between the germline ends. As handled by the study authors: Researchers report that nucleated cell counts were estimated from reference gene primer amplification. The method was immunoSEQ multiplex PCR; TCRdb's version includes in-frame clones alone and lacks a portion of them. That table furnishes V, J and clone size, whereas the DNA furnished D and trimming. The table shows some 200,000 clones, with about 80% occurring only once.

The chain combines TRBV6-5 with TRBJ2-7; D is possibly TRBD2 (5 bases). Source material: PBMCs or T cells enriched from blood (not recorded which). The receptor was derived from a woman aged 55-69 years with acute COVID-19. The CDR3 nucleotides are TGTGCCAGCAGAGCGGAGAGCTGGCAGTACTTC. This gives the protein CASRAESWQYF.